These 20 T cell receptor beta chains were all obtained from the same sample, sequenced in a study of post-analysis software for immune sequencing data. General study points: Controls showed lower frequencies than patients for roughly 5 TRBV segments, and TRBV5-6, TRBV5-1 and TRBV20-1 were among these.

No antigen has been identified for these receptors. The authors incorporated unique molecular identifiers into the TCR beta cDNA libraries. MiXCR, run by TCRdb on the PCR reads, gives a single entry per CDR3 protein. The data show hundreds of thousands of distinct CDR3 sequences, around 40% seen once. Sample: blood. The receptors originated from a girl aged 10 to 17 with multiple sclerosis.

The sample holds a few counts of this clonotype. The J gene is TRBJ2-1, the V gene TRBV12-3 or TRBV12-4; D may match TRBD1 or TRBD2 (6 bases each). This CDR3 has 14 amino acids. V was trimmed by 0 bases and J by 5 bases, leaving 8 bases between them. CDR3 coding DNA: TGTGCCAGCAGTTTAGCGGGGGGCCACAATGAGCAGTTCTTC. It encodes CASSLAGGHNEQFF.

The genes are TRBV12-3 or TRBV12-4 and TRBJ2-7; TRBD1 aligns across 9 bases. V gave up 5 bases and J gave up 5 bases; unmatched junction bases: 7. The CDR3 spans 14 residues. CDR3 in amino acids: CASSPTGTGNEQYF. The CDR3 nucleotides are TGTGCCAGCAGTCCAACCGGGACAGGGAACGAGCAGTACTTC.

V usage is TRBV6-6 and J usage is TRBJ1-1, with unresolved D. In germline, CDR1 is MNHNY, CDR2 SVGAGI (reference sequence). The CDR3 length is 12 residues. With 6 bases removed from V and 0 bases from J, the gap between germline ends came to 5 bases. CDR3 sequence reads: CASSEMNTEAFF. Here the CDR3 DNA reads TGTGCCAGCAGCGAAATGAACACTGAAGCTTTCTTT.

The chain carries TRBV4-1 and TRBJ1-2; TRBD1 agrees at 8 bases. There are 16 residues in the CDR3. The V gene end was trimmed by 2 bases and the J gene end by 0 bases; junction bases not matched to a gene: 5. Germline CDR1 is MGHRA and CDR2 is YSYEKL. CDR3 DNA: TGCGCCAGCAGCCAACCCGGCAGGGGGCCTAACTATGGCTACACCTTC. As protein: CASSQPGRGPNYGYTF.

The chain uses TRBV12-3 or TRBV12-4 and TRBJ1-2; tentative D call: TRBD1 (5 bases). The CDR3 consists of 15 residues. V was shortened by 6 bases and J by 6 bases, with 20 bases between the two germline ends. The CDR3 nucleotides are TGTGCCAGCAGGGGTAGGCAGGGATCTAATAATGGCTACACCTTC. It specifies CASRGRQGSNNGYTF.

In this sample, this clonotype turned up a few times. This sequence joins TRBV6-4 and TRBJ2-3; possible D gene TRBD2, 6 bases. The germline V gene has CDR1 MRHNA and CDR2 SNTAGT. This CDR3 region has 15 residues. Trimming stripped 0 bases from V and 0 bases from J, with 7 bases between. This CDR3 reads CASSDSAGSTDTQYF. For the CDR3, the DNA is TGTGCCAGCAGTGACTCCGCGGGGAGCACAGATACGCAGTATTTT.

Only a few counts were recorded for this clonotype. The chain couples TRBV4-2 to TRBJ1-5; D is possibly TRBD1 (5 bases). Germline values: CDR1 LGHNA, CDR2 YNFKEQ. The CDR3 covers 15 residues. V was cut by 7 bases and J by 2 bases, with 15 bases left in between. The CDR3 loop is CASNLFRGGNQPQHF. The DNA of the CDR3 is TGTGCCAGCAACCTCTTTCGGGGGGGCAATCAGCCCCAGCATTTT.

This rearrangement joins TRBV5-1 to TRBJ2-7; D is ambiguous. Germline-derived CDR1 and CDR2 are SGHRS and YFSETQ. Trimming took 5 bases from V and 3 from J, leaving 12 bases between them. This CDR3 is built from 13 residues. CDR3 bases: TGCGCCAGCAGAGGCAGGACCTTCTACGAGCAGTACTTC. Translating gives CASRGRTFYEQYF.

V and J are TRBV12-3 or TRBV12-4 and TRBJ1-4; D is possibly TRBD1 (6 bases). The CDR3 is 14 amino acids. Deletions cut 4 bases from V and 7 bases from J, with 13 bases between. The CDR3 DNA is TGTGCCAGCAGTTATCGGGGGCGCGGTGAAAAACTGTTTTTT. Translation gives CASSYRGRGEKLFF.

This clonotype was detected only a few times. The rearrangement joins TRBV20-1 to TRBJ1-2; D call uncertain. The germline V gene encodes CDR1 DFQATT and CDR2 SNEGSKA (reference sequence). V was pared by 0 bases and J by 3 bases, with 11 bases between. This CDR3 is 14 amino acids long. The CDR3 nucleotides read TGCAGTGCTAGAGATCCGGGCGGGGACTATGGCTACACCTTC. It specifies CSARDPGGDYGYTF.

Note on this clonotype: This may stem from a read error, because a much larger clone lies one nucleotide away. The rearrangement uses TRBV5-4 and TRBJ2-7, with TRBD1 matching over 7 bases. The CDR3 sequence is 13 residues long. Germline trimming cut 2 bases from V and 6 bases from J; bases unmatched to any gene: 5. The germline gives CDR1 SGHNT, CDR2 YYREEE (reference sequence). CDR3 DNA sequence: TGTGCCAGCAGCTTAGGGACAGCCTGCGAGCAGTACTTC. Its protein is CASSLGTACEQYF.

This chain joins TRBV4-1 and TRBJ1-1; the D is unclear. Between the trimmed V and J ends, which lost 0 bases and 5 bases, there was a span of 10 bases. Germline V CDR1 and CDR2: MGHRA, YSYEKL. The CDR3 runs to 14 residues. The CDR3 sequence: CASSQEGTGTEAFF. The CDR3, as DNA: TGCGCCAGCAGCCAAGAGGGCACTGGGACTGAAGCTTTCTTT.

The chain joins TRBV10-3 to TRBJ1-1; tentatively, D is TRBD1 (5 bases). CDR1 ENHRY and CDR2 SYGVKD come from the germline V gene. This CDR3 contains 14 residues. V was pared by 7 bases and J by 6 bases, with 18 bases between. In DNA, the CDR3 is TGTGCCATCACCCCGGGGGGGAGGATCGCTGAAGCTTTCTTT. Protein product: CAITPGGRIAEAFF.

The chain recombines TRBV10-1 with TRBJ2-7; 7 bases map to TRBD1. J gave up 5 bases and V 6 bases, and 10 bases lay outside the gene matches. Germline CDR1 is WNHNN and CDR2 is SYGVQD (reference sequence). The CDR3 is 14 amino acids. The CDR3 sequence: CASSRVRGGHEQYF. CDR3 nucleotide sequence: TGCGCCAGCAGCCGAGTAAGAGGGGGCCACGAGCAGTACTTC.

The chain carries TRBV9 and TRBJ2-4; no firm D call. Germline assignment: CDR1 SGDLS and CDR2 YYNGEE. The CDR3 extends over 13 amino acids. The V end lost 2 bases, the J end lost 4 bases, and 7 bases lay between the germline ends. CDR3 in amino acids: CASSVGYKNIQYF. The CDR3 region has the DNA TGTGCCAGCAGCGTGGGATATAAAAACATTCAGTACTTC. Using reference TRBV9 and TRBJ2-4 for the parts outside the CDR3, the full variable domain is DSGVTQTPKHLITATGQRVTLRCSPRSGDLSVYWYQQSLDQGLQFLIQYYNGEERAKGNILERFSAQQFPDLHSELNLSSLELGDSALYFCASSVGYKNIQYFGAGTRLSVL.

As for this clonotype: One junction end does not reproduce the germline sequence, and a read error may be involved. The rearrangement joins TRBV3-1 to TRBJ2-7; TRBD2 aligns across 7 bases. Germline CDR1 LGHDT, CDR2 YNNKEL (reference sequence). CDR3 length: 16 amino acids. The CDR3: CASRQGLAETSYEQYF. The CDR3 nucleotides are TGTGCCAGCAGACAAGGTCTAGCGGAGACCTCCTACGAGCAGTACTTC.

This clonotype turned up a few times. CDR3 sequence: CASSVDNNEQYF. CDR3 nucleotide sequence: TGTGCCAGCAGCGTAGATAACAACGAGCAGTACTTC. V is TRBV9 and J is TRBJ2-7; no definite D call. The CDR3 sequence is 12 residues long. Trimming removed 0 bases from V and 5 bases from J, with 6 bases in between. Germline CDR1 SGDLS, CDR2 YYNGEE. Looking up the rest from reference TRBV9 and TRBJ2-7 gives the full variable domain: DSGVTQTPKHLITATGQRVTLRCSPRSGDLSVYWYQQSLDQGLQFLIQYYNGEERAKGNILERFSAQQFPDLHSELNLSSLELGDSALYFCASSVDNNEQYFGPGTRLTVT.

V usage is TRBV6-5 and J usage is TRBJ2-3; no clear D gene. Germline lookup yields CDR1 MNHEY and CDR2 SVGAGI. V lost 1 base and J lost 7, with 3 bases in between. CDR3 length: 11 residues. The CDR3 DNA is TGTGCCAGCAGTTACTTGAATACGCAGTATTTT. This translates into CASSYLNTQYF.

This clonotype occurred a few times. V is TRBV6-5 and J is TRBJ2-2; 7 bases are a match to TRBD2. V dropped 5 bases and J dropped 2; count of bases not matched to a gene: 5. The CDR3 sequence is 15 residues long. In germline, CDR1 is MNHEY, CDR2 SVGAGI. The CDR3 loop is CASSPGGGNTGELFF. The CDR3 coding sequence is TGTGCCAGCAGTCCGGGGGGTGGAAACACCGGGGAGCTGTTTTTT.

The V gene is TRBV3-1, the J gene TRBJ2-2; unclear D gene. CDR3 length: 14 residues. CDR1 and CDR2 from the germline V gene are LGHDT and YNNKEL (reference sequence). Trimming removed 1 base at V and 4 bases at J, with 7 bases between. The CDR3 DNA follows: TGTGCCAGCAGCCAAGGAGGAATCACCGGGGAGCTGTTTTTT. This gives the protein CASSQGGITGELFF.